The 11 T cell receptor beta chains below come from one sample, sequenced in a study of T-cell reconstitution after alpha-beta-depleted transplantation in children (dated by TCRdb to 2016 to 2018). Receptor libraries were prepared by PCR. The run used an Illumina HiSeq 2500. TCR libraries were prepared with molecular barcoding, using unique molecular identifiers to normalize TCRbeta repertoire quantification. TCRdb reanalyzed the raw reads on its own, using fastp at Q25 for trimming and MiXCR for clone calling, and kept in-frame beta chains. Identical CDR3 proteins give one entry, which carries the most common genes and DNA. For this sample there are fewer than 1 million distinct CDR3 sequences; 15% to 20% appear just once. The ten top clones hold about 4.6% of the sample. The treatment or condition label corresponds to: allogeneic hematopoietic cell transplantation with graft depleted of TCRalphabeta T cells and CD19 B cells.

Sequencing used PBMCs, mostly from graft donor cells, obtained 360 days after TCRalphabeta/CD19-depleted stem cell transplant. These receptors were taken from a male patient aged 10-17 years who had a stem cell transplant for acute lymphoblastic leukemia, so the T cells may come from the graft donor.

CDR3: CASSEAPQGKNYGYTF. The CDR3 region has the DNA TGTGCCAGCAGCGAAGCACCACAGGGGAAGAACTATGGCTACACCTTC. The rearrangement uses TRBV7-2 and TRBJ1-2, with TRBD1 matching over 7 bases. Germline V lookup: CDR1 SGHTA, CDR2 FQGNSA. Trimming took 5 bases from V and 2 from J; bases not matched to a gene: 11. The CDR3 extends over 16 amino acids.

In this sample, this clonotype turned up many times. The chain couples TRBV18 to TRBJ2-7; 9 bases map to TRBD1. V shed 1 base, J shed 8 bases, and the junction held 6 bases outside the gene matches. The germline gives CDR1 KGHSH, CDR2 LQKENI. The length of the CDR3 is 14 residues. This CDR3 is CASSPRDREKKQYF. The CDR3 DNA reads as TGTGCCAGCTCACCACGGGACAGGGAAAAAAAGCAGTACTTC.

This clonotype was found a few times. The CDR3 coding sequence is TGCAGTGCTACCACGGGAGGGTCCTTCTACGAGCAGTACTTC. It translates to CSATTGGSFYEQYF. This chain connects TRBV20-1 to TRBJ2-7; 8 bases line up with TRBD2. V trimming: 4 bases; J trimming: 3 bases; junction bases outside the gene matches: 8. CDR1 is DFQATT and CDR2 is SNEGSKA in the germline V gene (reference sequence). The CDR3 has 14 residues.

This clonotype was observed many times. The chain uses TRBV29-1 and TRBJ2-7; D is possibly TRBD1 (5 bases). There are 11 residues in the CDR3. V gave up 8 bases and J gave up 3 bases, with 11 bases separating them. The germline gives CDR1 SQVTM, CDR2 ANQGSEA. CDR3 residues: CSFKGVYEQYF. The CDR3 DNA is TGCAGCTTCAAAGGGGTCTACGAGCAGTACTTC.

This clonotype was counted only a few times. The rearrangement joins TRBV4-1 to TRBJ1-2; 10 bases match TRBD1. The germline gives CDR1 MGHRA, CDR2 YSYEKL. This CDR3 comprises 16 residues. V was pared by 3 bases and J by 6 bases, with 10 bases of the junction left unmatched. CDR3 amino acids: CASSQYHGQGVDGYTF. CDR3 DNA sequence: TGCGCCAGCAGCCAGTATCACGGACAGGGGGTCGATGGCTACACCTTC.

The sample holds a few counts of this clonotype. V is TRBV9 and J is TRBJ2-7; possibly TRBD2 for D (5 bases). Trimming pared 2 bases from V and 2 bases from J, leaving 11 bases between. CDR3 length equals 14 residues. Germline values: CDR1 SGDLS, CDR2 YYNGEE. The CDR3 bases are TGTGCCAGCAGCGTCTCCGGGATCCCCTACGAGCAGTACTTC. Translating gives CASSVSGIPYEQYF.

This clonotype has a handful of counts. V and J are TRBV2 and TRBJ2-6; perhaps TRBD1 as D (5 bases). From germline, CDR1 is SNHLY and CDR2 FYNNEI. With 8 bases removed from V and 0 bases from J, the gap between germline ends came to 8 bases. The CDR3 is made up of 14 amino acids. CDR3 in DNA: TGTGCCAGCGCTAGGGGCTCTGGGGCCAACGTCCTGACTTTC. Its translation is CASARGSGANVLTF.

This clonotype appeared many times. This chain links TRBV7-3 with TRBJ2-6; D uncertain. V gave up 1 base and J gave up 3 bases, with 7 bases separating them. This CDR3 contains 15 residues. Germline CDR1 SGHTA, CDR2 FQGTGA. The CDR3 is CASSLNPIGANVLTF. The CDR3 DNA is TGTGCCAGCAGCTTAAACCCCATTGGGGCCAACGTCCTGACTTTC.

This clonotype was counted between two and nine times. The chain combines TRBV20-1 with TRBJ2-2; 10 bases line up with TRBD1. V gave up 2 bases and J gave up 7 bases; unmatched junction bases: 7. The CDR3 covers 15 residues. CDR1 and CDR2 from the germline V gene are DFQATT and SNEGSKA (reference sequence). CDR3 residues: CSARSRTGGNGELFF. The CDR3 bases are TGCAGTGCTAGAAGTCGGACAGGGGGAAACGGGGAGCTGTTTTTT.

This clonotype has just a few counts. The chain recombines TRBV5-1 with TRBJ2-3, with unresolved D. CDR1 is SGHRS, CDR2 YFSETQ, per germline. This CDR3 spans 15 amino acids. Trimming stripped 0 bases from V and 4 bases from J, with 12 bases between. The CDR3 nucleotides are TGCGCCAGCAGCTTGGCCCCAGACGGGCCAGATACGCAGTATTTT. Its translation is CASSLAPDGPDTQYF.

The CDR3 region is CASSQAPASGSYEQYF. CDR3 sequence (DNA): TGTGCCAGCAGCCAAGCCCCAGCTAGCGGCTCCTACGAGCAGTACTTC. The chain carries TRBV4-2 and TRBJ2-7, with 7 bases lining up with TRBD2. With V trimmed by 1 base and J by 0 bases, 6 bases remained unmatched. This CDR3 has 16 amino acids. Germline V lookup: CDR1 LGHNA, CDR2 YNFKEQ.